This TCR beta chain stems from a study of blood T cell repertoires in COVID-19. Participants, about 18 to 95 years old, spanned under 25 US areas. Trimming took 5 bases from V and 4 from J; bases not matched to a gene: 17. CDR1 and CDR2 from the germline V gene are SGHTA and FQGNSA. The CDR3 contains 18 residues. The protocol was immunoSEQ multiplex PCR, while the TCRdb copy is restricted to in-frame clones and leaves out a portion. The table records around 300,000 clones, approximately 88% of them present only once. This TCR derives from a man aged 25-45 years who had recovered from COVID-19. Sequencing input: PBMCs or T cells enriched from blood (not recorded which). The chain uses TRBV7-2 and TRBJ2-5; 9 nucleotides match TRBD2. In DNA, the CDR3 is TGTGCCAGCAGCACGCCCAGGGGGGCGGGGGGGCTGGGAGAGACCCAGTACTTC. Protein sequence: CASSTPRGAGGLGETQYF.